The 31 T cell receptor beta chains presented below share a single source sample, sequenced in a study of read filtering for tumor transcriptome and immune sequencing. The library was built from roughly 400 ng RNA with molecular barcoded adaptors for alpha/delta and beta/gamma chains. TCRdb passed the reads through MiXCR, listing each CDR3 protein once. This sample has some 22,000 distinct CDR3 sequences, with 20% to 25% found just once. Material for sequencing was a population of CD138-negative cells sorted from bone marrow. The receptors originated from a donor at least 40 years old with multiple myeloma.

The sample holds many counts of this clonotype. The chain is built from TRBV29-1 and TRBJ2-1, with D possibly matching TRBD2 (5 bases). Germline V gene lookup returns CDR1 SQVTM and CDR2 ANQGSEA. This CDR3 is built from 15 residues. V was cut by 4 bases and J by 4 bases, with 17 bases left in between. CDR3 nucleotides: TGCAGCGTTGGTACGAGGCTAGCCAGTTACAATGAGCAGTTCTTC. It specifies CSVGTRLASYNEQFF.

This clonotype occurred many times. The V and J genes are TRBV20-1 and TRBJ2-3; 7 bases fit TRBD1. The trim removed 3 bases at V and 0 bases at J, leaving 6 bases unmatched. This CDR3 comprises 15 residues. CDR1 is DFQATT, CDR2 SNEGSKA, per germline (reference sequence). As DNA, the CDR3 is TGCAGTGCTAGTAGTCGGACAGGCAGCACAGATACGCAGTATTTT. This codes for CSASSRTGSTDTQYF.

Relative to its sample, this clonotype is medium-sized. The chain links TRBV7-3 to TRBJ2-1; possibly TRBD1 or TRBD2 for D (6 bases each). Germline V gene lookup returns CDR1 SGHTA and CDR2 FQGTGA. CDR3 length equals 15 residues. Trimming stripped 0 bases from V and 4 bases from J, with 10 bases between. The CDR3 DNA is TGTGCCAGCAGCTTAACGGGGGGCGGGTACAATGAGCAGTTCTTC. Protein: CASSLTGGGYNEQFF.

This clonotype came up once. One end of the junction does not line up with germline, which may come from a read error. The CDR3 DNA reads as TGTGCCAGCGGCGTCGGGGACGGTTACGAGCAGTACTTC. Translated, it gives CASGVGDGYEQYF. The chain has TRBV9 and TRBJ2-7, with D perhaps assigned TRBD1 or TRBD2 (5 bases each). The CDR3 sequence is 13 residues long. CDR1 is SGDLS and CDR2 is YYNGEE in the germline V gene.

This clonotype appeared many times. CDR3 DNA: TGTGCCAGCAGGCCCGGAAGGCCCAGGACACTGCAGTACTTC. Its protein product is CASRPGRPRTLQYF. V is TRBV28 and J is TRBJ2-7; TRBD1 might be the D (5 bases). Per germline, CDR1 MDHEN and CDR2 SYDVKM. The CDR3 has 14 amino acids. Trimming took 6 bases from V and 9 from J, leaving 21 bases between them.

This chain connects TRBV29-1 to TRBJ2-3; a possible D gene is TRBD2 (5 bases). The CDR3 consists of 12 residues. Germline V gene lookup returns CDR1 SQVTM and CDR2 ANQGSEA. V lost 4 bases to trimming and J lost 4 bases, with 9 bases between them. In DNA, the CDR3 is TGCAGCGTTGCAGGTAGCGCAGATACGCAGTATTTT. It encodes CSVAGSADTQYF.

In regard to this clonotype: The likely explanation is a read error, given a far larger clone one base away. V and J are TRBV20-1 and TRBJ2-1; 10 nucleotides match TRBD1. The CDR3 extends over 14 amino acids. Per the germline V gene, CDR1 is DFQATT and CDR2 is SNEGSKA (reference sequence). V shed 6 bases and J 10 bases; nucleotides not matched to a gene: 12. This CDR3 reads CSATPGQGIYEQFF. The CDR3 DNA follows: TGCAGTGCAACACCGGGACAGGGGATTTACGAGCAGTTCTTC.

At least ten counts were recorded for this clonotype. V usage is TRBV20-1 and J usage is TRBJ2-4; D assignment may be TRBD1 or TRBD2 (5 bases each). The CDR3 is made up of 17 amino acids. The V gene's germline CDR1 is DFQATT and CDR2 SNEGSKA (reference sequence). The V gene lost 0 bases and the J gene lost 0 bases, with 15 bases spanning the gap. CDR3: CSARDPRAGLAKNIQYF. The CDR3 DNA sequence: TGCAGTGCTAGAGATCCGAGGGCAGGGCTAGCCAAAAACATTCAGTACTTC.

This clonotype has a count of ten or more. V and J are TRBV19 and TRBJ2-7; 8 bases map to TRBD1. With V trimmed by 7 bases and J by 5 bases, 4 bases remained unmatched. Germline V gene sequence: CDR1 LNHDA, CDR2 SQIVND (reference sequence). The CDR3 is 12 amino acids. The CDR3 reads CASKDRDHEQYF. CDR3 nucleotides: TGTGCCAGTAAGGACAGGGACCACGAGCAGTACTTC.

The CDR3 nucleotides are TGTGCCGGAACCGGGACAGGGGGCTGGACTGAAGCTTTCTTT. Its protein is CAGTGTGGWTEAFF. The chain recombines TRBV30 with TRBJ1-1; 12 bases fit TRBD1. Trimming removed 8 bases from V and 5 bases from J; junction bases left unmatched: 9. The CDR3 spans 14 residues. Looked up from germline, CDR1 is GTSNPN and CDR2 is SVGIG (reference sequence).

This clonotype was detected many times. The genes are TRBV3-1 and TRBJ2-1, with D possibly TRBD1 on 5 matching bases. CDR3 length equals 16 residues. The germline V and J ends were trimmed by 3 bases and 2 bases, with 14 bases remaining between them. The germline CDR1 and CDR2 sequences are LGHDT and YNNKEL (reference sequence). The CDR3 nucleotides read TGTGCCAGCAGCCATCATGGCACAGGAGCCTACAATGAGCAGTTCTTC. It is translated as CASSHHGTGAYNEQFF.

This clonotype was recorded many times. This chain links TRBV3-1 with TRBJ2-1; 8 bases fit TRBD2. Germline V CDR1 and CDR2: LGHDT, YNNKEL (reference sequence). The CDR3 totals 18 residues. V shed 4 bases and J 0 bases; nucleotides not matched to a gene: 11. Here the CDR3 reads CASSLLSGTRSSYNEQFF. CDR3 in DNA: TGTGCCAGCAGCCTCCTCTCCGGGACTAGGAGCTCCTACAATGAGCAGTTCTTC.

This clonotype was seen at least ten times. The J gene is TRBJ2-1, the V gene TRBV5-1; the D is unclear. Germline V gene sequence: CDR1 SGHRS, CDR2 YFSETQ. The V and J ends lost 4 bases and 2 bases respectively, with 13 bases between them. The CDR3 is 15 amino acids. CDR3 amino acids: CASSREGSTYNEQFF. As DNA, the CDR3 is TGCGCCAGCAGCCGCGAAGGATCGACCTACAATGAGCAGTTCTTC.

This clonotype appeared a few times. The V and J genes are TRBV3-1 and TRBJ1-5, with D tentatively TRBD1 (5 bases). The V end was cut by 3 bases, the J end by 7 bases, with 10 bases between. CDR1 is LGHDT, CDR2 YNNKEL, per germline (reference sequence). The CDR3 covers 13 residues. Written as DNA, the CDR3 is TGTGCCAGCAGCCAGGGGACGGGACAGCCCCAGCATTTT. The encoded protein is CASSQGTGQPQHF.

This clonotype was found many times. J is TRBJ2-1 and V is TRBV20-1, with a weak D call TRBD2 (6 bases). V was clipped by 0 bases and J by 15 bases, with 12 bases between them. The length of the CDR3 is 11 residues. CDR1 and CDR2 from the germline V gene are DFQATT and SNEGSKA (reference sequence). CDR3 DNA sequence: TGCAGTGCTAGAGATGCGGGACTGAGGTTCTTC. Its translation is CSARDAGLRFF.

This clonotype was seen more than once but under ten times. Written as DNA, the CDR3 is TGTGCCAGCAGCCGACAGGCCGGGGCCGCGGGAAACACCATATATTTT. Residues: CASSRQAGAAGNTIYF. V usage is TRBV3-1 and J usage is TRBJ1-3; possible D gene TRBD1, 6 bases. The V end was cut by 4 bases, the J end by 4 bases, with 17 bases between. Looked up from germline, CDR1 is LGHDT and CDR2 is YNNKEL (reference sequence). This CDR3 spans 16 amino acids.

Note on this clonotype: A read error may be the cause here, since a much bigger clone is one base away. The genes are TRBV23-1 and TRBJ2-7; TRBD2 matches at 7 bases. TRBV23-1 counts as an open reading frame of uncertain function. The CDR3 is made up of 16 amino acids. CDR3 in amino acids: CANSLGAGAESYEQYF. Here the CDR3 DNA reads TGCGCCAACAGTCTCGGGGCGGGAGCGGAGTCCTACGAGCAGTACTTC.

The table lists this clonotype with many counts. This chain links TRBV29-1 with TRBJ2-1; 13 bases align to TRBD2. The germline gives CDR1 SQVTM, CDR2 ANQGSEA. This CDR3 is 15 amino acids long. Trimming removed 6 bases from V and 5 bases from J; junction bases left unmatched: 7. Here the CDR3 reads CSVGGGTSGNNEQFF. CDR3 nucleotide sequence: TGCAGCGTCGGGGGCGGGACTAGCGGGAACAATGAGCAGTTCTTC.

This clonotype was picked up many times. One end of the junction varies from germline; a read error may be responsible. This chain links TRBV7-9 with TRBJ2-5, with D perhaps assigned TRBD1 or TRBD2 (5 bases each). CDR3 length: 11 residues. Germline assignment: CDR1 SEHNR and CDR2 FQNEAQ (reference sequence). In DNA, the CDR3 is TGTGCCAGCAGCCCATTCGAGGGGACGGGGTTC. Amino acids: CASSPFEGTGF.

Only a few counts were recorded for this clonotype. DNA of the CDR3: TGTGCCAGTAGTAACGCGGACCGTCCTGGGAGGGAACTGTTTTTT. Residues: CASSNADRPGRELFF. The chain uses TRBV19 and TRBJ1-4; no clear D gene. With 4 bases removed from V and 12 bases from J, the gap between germline ends came to 21 bases. Germline V lookup: CDR1 LNHDA, CDR2 SQIVND (reference sequence). CDR3 size: 15 residues.

This clonotype was counted many times. The chain is built from TRBV20-1 and TRBJ2-3; 8 bases agree with TRBD2. The CDR3 consists of 15 residues. Germline CDR1 and CDR2: DFQATT and SNEGSKA (reference sequence). The ends lost 6 bases at V and 2 bases at J; junction bases unmatched: 10. The CDR3, as DNA: TGCAGTGCCCCAACTAGCGGAGCCCCCACAGATACGCAGTATTTT. Its translation is CSAPTSGAPTDTQYF.

This clonotype has a count of ten or more. The genes are TRBV20-1 and TRBJ2-1, with 9 bases fitting TRBD2. Germline V gene sequence: CDR1 DFQATT, CDR2 SNEGSKA (reference sequence). This CDR3 spans 15 amino acids. Germline trimming cut 6 bases from V and 5 bases from J; bases unmatched to any gene: 11. In DNA, the CDR3 is TGCAGTGCCCTCAAAAGCGGGAGGTCCCACAATGAGCAGTTCTTC. Its translation is CSALKSGRSHNEQFF.

This clonotype occurred many times. The chain carries TRBV9 and TRBJ2-1, with 13 bases matching TRBD2. The J segment lost 4 bases and the V segment lost 3 bases, leaving 4 bases of the junction unmatched. Germline lookup yields CDR1 SGDLS and CDR2 YYNGEE. The CDR3 sequence is 16 residues long. The CDR3 here is CASSEGLAGIYNEQFF. The CDR3 nucleotides read TGTGCCAGCAGCGAGGGACTAGCGGGGATATACAATGAGCAGTTCTTC.

This clonotype is termed medium-sized. The chain has TRBV29-1 and TRBJ2-1, with D hard to call. CDR1 SQVTM and CDR2 ANQGSEA come from the germline V gene. This CDR3 is 12 amino acids long. V lost 4 bases and J lost 6, with 10 bases in between. CDR3 region: CSVGSGINEQFF. In DNA, the CDR3 is TGCAGCGTTGGATCTGGTATCAATGAGCAGTTCTTC.

This clonotype has a handful of counts. A much larger clone is a single base away; this may be a read error. V gene TRBV20-1 combines with J gene TRBJ2-3, with 8 bases aligning to TRBD2. There are 14 residues in the CDR3. Germline lookup yields CDR1 DFQATT and CDR2 SNEGSKA (reference sequence). Germline trimming cut 3 bases from V and 8 bases from J; bases unmatched to any gene: 10. The CDR3 loop reads CSARPAGVAGTQYF. The CDR3 DNA reads TGCAGTGCTAGGCCAGCGGGAGTGGCAGGTACGCAGTATTTT.

Many counts were recorded for this clonotype. The chain uses TRBV4-1 and TRBJ2-5; 7 positions match TRBD2. Germline-derived CDR1 and CDR2 are MGHRA and YSYEKL. This CDR3 has 18 amino acids. V lost 1 base and J lost 10; bases outside the gene matches: 21. CDR3 sequence: CASSQGPLGRLARRGQYF. Written as DNA, the CDR3 is TGCGCCAGCAGCCAAGGCCCCCTTGGCCGACTAGCCCGTCGAGGCCAGTACTTC.

This clonotype has at least ten counts. This chain connects TRBV19 to TRBJ2-1; 10 positions match TRBD2. The germline V gene encodes CDR1 LNHDA and CDR2 SQIVND (reference sequence). J was trimmed by 7 bases and V by 5 bases; bases with no gene match: 11. The CDR3 is made up of 16 amino acids. The CDR3 nucleotides are TGTGCCAGTAGTCCTGCCGGGCTAGCGGGAGCGAATGAGCAGTTCTTC. It specifies CASSPAGLAGANEQFF.

This clonotype showed up many times. The chain has TRBV20-1 and TRBJ1-5; 7 bases match TRBD1. V shed 1 base, J shed 2 bases, and the junction held 5 bases outside the gene matches. This CDR3 spans 15 amino acids. CDR1 DFQATT and CDR2 SNEGSKA come from the germline V gene (reference sequence). The CDR3, as DNA: TGCAGTGCTAGAGGGCAGGGGGGTGGCAATCAGCCCCAGCATTTT. Its translation: CSARGQGGGNQPQHF.

By sample share, this clonotype is large. V is TRBV4-2 and J is TRBJ2-1; possible D gene TRBD2, 5 bases. Germline V gives CDR1 LGHNA, CDR2 YNFKEQ. This CDR3 comprises 16 residues. V shed 1 base and J shed 9 bases, with 19 bases lying between them. The CDR3 DNA reads TGTGCCAGCAGCCAAGTATTCGCCGGGAAATTGGGTGAGCAGTTCTTC. Amino acid sequence: CASSQVFAGKLGEQFF.

In this sample, this clonotype turned up a few times. A far larger clone is one base from this, pointing to a likely read error. The V call is TRBV6-1, the J call TRBJ2-1, with TRBD2 matching over 11 bases. Germline V gene data show CDR1 as MNHNS and CDR2 as SASEGT. The CDR3 totals 17 residues. CDR3 bases: TGCGCCAGCCGTTTCCGAGCATTTGGGACTAGCGGAAATGAGCAGTTCTTC. Translating gives CASRFRAFGTSGNEQFF.

This clonotype was seen at least ten times. V is TRBV28 and J is TRBJ1-5; D not resolved. Germline V gene sequence: CDR1 MDHEN, CDR2 SYDVKM. Trimming took 8 bases from V and 1 from J, leaving 15 bases between them. This CDR3 is built from 15 residues. The CDR3 coding sequence is TGTGCCAGCCACCGAGACCAGCTGAGCAATCAGCCCCAGCATTTT. Its protein is CASHRDQLSNQPQHF.